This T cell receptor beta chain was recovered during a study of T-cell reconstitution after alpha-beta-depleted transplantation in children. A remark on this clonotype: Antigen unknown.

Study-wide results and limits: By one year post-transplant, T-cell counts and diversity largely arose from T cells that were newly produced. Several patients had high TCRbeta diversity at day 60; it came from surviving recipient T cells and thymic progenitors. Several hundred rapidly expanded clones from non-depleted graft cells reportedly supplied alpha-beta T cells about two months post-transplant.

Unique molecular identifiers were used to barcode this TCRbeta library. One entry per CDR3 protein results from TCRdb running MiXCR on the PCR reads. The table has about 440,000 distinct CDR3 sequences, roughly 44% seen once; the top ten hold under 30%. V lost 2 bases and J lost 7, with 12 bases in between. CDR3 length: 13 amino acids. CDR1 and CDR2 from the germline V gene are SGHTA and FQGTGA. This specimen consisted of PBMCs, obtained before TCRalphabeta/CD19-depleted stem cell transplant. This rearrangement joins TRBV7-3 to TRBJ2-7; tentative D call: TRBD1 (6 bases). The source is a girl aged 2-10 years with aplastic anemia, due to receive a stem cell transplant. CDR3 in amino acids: CASSLGGRTEQYF. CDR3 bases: TGTGCCAGCAGCTTAGGGGGCCGGACAGAGCAGTACTTC.